Shown below are 20 T cell receptor beta chains from a single sample sequenced in a study of control samples from healthy donors and cancer patients. Repertoires were generated with immunoSEQ multiplex PCR, while TCRdb's copy carries only in-frame clones and drops some. The sample includes under 95,000 clones, roughly 80% of them seen just once. The sequenced sample consisted of blood. Receptors originate from a man aged 45-65 years in good health.

V is TRBV11-3 and J is TRBJ2-3; D possibly matches TRBD1 or TRBD2 (5 bases each). The ends were cut back, 1 base at V and 4 bases at J, with 12 bases in the middle. CDR1 is SGHNT and CDR2 is YENEEA in the germline V gene. The CDR3 totals 15 residues. In DNA, the CDR3 is TGTGCCAGCAGCTTAGGCACTCTGGGGGCAGATACGCAGTATTTT. Translated: CASSLGTLGADTQYF.

The chain joins TRBV5-6 to TRBJ2-5; 11 positions agree with TRBD2. Germline loops: CDR1 SGHDT, CDR2 YYEEEE. The V and J ends lost 4 bases and 1 base, in that order; junction bases with no gene match: 6. This CDR3 spans 16 amino acids. The CDR3 coding sequence is TGTGCCAGCAGCACCGGGACTAGCGGACTCCAAGAGACCCAGTACTTC. Protein: CASSTGTSGLQETQYF.

This clone was counted between two and nine times. The rearrangement uses TRBV27 and TRBJ1-1; TRBD1 might be the D (6 bases). Per germline, CDR1 MNHEY and CDR2 SMNVEV (reference sequence). The CDR3 length is 14 residues. V was clipped by 5 bases and J by 1 base, with 11 bases between them. CDR3 region: CASSGDTPNTEAFF. The CDR3 DNA follows: TGTGCCAGCAGTGGGGACACCCCGAACACTGAAGCTTTCTTT.

The chain employs TRBV2 and TRBJ2-5; unclear D gene. The germline V gene has CDR1 SNHLY and CDR2 FYNNEI. With 3 bases removed from V and 0 bases from J, the gap between germline ends came to 14 bases. The CDR3 is made up of 16 amino acids. The CDR3 DNA reads as TGTGCCAGCAGTGATCCTAGACCAAAGTACCAAGAGACCCAGTACTTC. Residues: CASSDPRPKYQETQYF.

The V and J genes are TRBV3-1 (or the pseudogene TRBV3-2) and TRBJ2-1; 10 bases are shared with TRBD2. The CDR3 extends over 16 amino acids. J lost 5 bases, V lost 4 bases, and 8 bases had no gene match. The germline CDR1 and CDR2 sequences are LGHDT and YNNKEL (reference sequence). The CDR3 protein is CASSPRTSGAHNEQFF. CDR3 sequence (DNA): TGTGCCAGCAGCCCCCGGACTAGCGGAGCCCACAATGAGCAGTTCTTC.

The DNA of the CDR3 is TGCGCCAGCAGCTCACGGCAGGGTAACGAGCAGTACTTC. It yields the protein CASSSRQGNEQYF. The chain employs TRBV5-1 and TRBJ2-7; a weak D match, TRBD1 (5 bases). The germline V and J ends were trimmed by 3 bases and 5 bases, with 12 bases remaining between them. Germline V gives CDR1 SGHRS, CDR2 YFSETQ. CDR3 length equals 13 residues.

This clone was seen more than once but under ten times. V is TRBV7-9 and J is TRBJ2-7; the D call may be TRBD1 or TRBD2 (5 bases each). CDR1 SEHNR and CDR2 FQNEAQ come from the germline V gene (reference sequence). V dropped 5 bases and J dropped 5 bases, with 10 bases sitting between them. The CDR3 loop spans 12 amino acids. The CDR3 here is CASSMLGDEQYF. The CDR3 region has the DNA TGTGCCAGCAGCATGTTGGGGGACGAGCAGTACTTC.

This clone has a handful of counts. This chain uses TRBV6-5 with TRBJ1-1, with no clear D. Germline V CDR1 and CDR2: MNHEY, SVGAGI. V was cut by 0 bases and J by 7 bases, with 9 bases left in between. The CDR3 totals 13 residues. The CDR3 sequence: CASSYSSRSEAFF. Here the CDR3 DNA reads TGTGCCAGCAGTTACTCTTCCCGCAGTGAAGCTTTCTTT.

This chain links TRBV30 with TRBJ1-1; 9 bases agree with TRBD1. This CDR3 has 13 residues. Unmatched junction bases numbered 2, after V lost 2 bases and J lost 4 bases. Germline CDR1 and CDR2: GTSNPN and SVGIG (reference sequence). The CDR3 is CAWSRTGVTEAFF. CDR3 DNA: TGTGCCTGGAGTCGGACAGGGGTCACTGAAGCTTTCTTT.

The V gene is TRBV30, the J gene TRBJ2-2, with TRBD2 identical over 7 bases. This CDR3 is 16 amino acids long. CDR1 is GTSNPN, CDR2 SVGIG, per germline (reference sequence). V trimming: 3 bases; J trimming: 0 bases; junction bases outside the gene matches: 7. The CDR3 region has the DNA TGTGCCTGGAGGGCCCCGGGGGGTGCGAACACCGGGGAGCTGTTTTTT. Translating gives CAWRAPGGANTGELFF.

The genes are TRBV18 and TRBJ2-5; no reliable D call. The CDR3 consists of 13 residues. The germline gives CDR1 KGHSH, CDR2 LQKENI. With 2 bases removed from V and 5 bases from J, the gap between germline ends came to 9 bases. CDR3 DNA: TGTGCCAGCTCACCATACAGTAGCGAGACCCAGTACTTC. Translating gives CASSPYSSETQYF. Based on the CDR3 plus reference TRBV18 and TRBJ2-5, the full variable domain is NAGVMQNPRHLVRRRGQEARLRCSPMKGHSHVYWYRQLPEEGLKFMVYLQKENIIDESGMPKERFSAEFPKEGPSILRIQQVVRGDSAAYFCASSPYSSETQYFGPGTRLLVL.

This sequence joins TRBV5-4 and TRBJ1-2, with 7 nucleotides matching TRBD1. Germline CDR1 SGHNT, CDR2 YYREEE (reference sequence). Trimming removed 5 bases from V and 6 bases from J; junction bases left unmatched: 16. The CDR3 spans 16 residues. CDR3 coding DNA: TGTGCCAGCAGTTTAGGGGGCGCGGGAATGTATGATGGCTACACCTTC. It codes for CASSLGGAGMYDGYTF.

The chain employs TRBV6-2 or TRBV6-3 and TRBJ1-5; D is undetermined. CDR3 size: 14 residues. Trimming cost V 4 bases and J 1 base, with 8 bases left between them. Germline loops: CDR1 MNHEY, CDR2 SVGEGT. For the CDR3, the DNA is TGTGCCAGCAGTTTCTCACCCAGCAATCAGCCCCAGCATTTT. It translates to CASSFSPSNQPQHF.

The CDR3 DNA reads TGTGCCAGTAGTAATTCCGGGTGGGGTGACGGCTACACCTTC. This encodes CASSNSGWGDGYTF. The chain has TRBV19 and TRBJ1-2; D unresolved. The CDR3 runs to 14 residues. V was trimmed by 4 bases and J by 8 bases, leaving 17 bases between them. Germline lookup yields CDR1 LNHDA and CDR2 SQIVND (reference sequence).

The chain is built from TRBV2 and TRBJ2-7, with TRBD2 as a possible D gene (6 bases). CDR3 length: 14 residues. Trimming left V 8 bases short and J 7 bases short, with 21 bases between. CDR1 SNHLY and CDR2 FYNNEI come from the germline V gene. The chain's CDR3 is CASLSPRRAGEQYF. The CDR3 DNA reads as TGTGCCAGCTTGTCCCCACGTCGGGCGGGGGAGCAGTACTTC.

The V gene is TRBV4-1, the J gene TRBJ2-1, with 7 nucleotides matching TRBD2. The CDR3 is 15 amino acids. V trimming: 4 bases; J trimming: 5 bases; junction bases outside the gene matches: 8. From germline, CDR1 is MGHRA and CDR2 YSYEKL. CDR3 region: CASSPRTRLDNEQFF. The DNA for the CDR3 is TGCGCCAGCAGCCCGCGGACTAGGTTAGACAATGAGCAGTTCTTC.

This sequence joins TRBV6-6 and TRBJ1-1; D perhaps matches TRBD1 (5 bases). The length of the CDR3 is 15 residues. The V end was cut by 2 bases, the J end by 1 base, with 11 bases between. Per the germline V gene, CDR1 is MNHNY and CDR2 is SVGAGI (reference sequence). CDR3 sequence: CASSYPPGRNTEAFF. Here the CDR3 DNA reads TGTGCCAGCAGTTACCCACCGGGGCGGAACACTGAAGCTTTCTTT.

V usage is TRBV6-5 and J usage is TRBJ1-1; D gene uncertain. Trimming cost V 4 bases and J 1 base, with 7 bases left between them. CDR1 is MNHEY and CDR2 is SVGAGI in the germline V gene. CDR3 size: 13 residues. The CDR3 loop is CASSLGENTEAFF. For the CDR3, the DNA is TGTGCCAGCAGTTTAGGAGAGAACACTGAAGCTTTCTTT.

This clone was seen more than once but under ten times. The chain joins TRBV7-8 to TRBJ2-2; tentatively, D is TRBD2 (6 bases). V gave up 5 bases and J gave up 6 bases, with 16 bases separating them. The germline V gene encodes CDR1 SGHVS and CDR2 FQNEAQ. The CDR3 sequence is 15 residues long. CDR3 amino acids: CASSHRTTRAGELFF. The CDR3 DNA is TGTGCCAGCAGCCACCGGACTACTAGGGCCGGGGAGCTGTTTTTT.

The V call is TRBV9, the J call TRBJ2-7; the D gene is possibly TRBD2 (6 bases). This CDR3 is 15 amino acids long. Trimming removed 3 bases from V and 10 bases from J, with 23 bases in between. The germline CDR1 and CDR2 sequences are SGDLS and YYNGEE. The CDR3: CASSAPDILPGVQYF. The CDR3 DNA sequence: TGTGCCAGCAGCGCCCCCGACATCCTCCCGGGGGTCCAGTACTTC.